The subject of this entry is one T cell receptor beta chain. The source of the sample is a study of blood T cell repertoires in COVID-19. Study-wide context: The samples span acute and convalescent COVID-19 from the United States, Italy and Spain. PBMCs, B-cell-depleted T cells, or T cells were the source of the cDNA or gDNA that made up the material.

Original analysis: Using reference gene primer amplification, nucleated cell counts were estimated. Using immunoSEQ multiplex PCR, the repertoire was profiled, and TCRdb retains in-frame clones only, with some absent. The DNA gave D and trimming, while V, J and clone size come from that table. The sample includes over 200,000 clones, more than 75% of them seen just once. The CDR3 is 15 residues long. V lost 1 base and J lost 3, with 9 bases in between. The germline CDR1 and CDR2 sequences are SGHTA and FQGNSA. Sequenced material: peripheral blood. The sequence derives from a woman in her thirties or forties who had recovered from COVID-19. V is TRBV7-2 and J is TRBJ1-4; a weak D match, TRBD1 (5 bases). The DNA of the CDR3 is TGTGCCAGCAGCTTAGTGGGACTGCCTAATGAAAAACTGTTTTTT. Translated: CASSLVGLPNEKLFF.